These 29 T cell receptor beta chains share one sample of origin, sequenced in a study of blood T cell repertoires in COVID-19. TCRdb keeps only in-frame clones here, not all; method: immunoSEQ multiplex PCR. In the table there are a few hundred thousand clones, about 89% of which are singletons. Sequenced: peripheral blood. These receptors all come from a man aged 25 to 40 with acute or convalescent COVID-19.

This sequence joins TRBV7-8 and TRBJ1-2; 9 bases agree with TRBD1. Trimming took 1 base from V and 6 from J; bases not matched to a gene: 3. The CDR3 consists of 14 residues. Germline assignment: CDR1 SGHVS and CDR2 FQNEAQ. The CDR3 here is CASSLGGTGNGYTF. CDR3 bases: TGTGCCAGCAGCTTAGGGGGGACAGGGAATGGCTACACCTTC.

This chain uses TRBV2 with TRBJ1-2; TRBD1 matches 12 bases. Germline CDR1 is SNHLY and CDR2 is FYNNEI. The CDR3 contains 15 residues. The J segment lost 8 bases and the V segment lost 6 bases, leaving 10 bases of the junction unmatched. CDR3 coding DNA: TGTGCCAGCAGAGGGACAGGGGGCCGGTTAGGGGGCTACACCTTC. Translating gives CASRGTGGRLGGYTF.

The CDR3 here is CASSLSGSTDTQYF. For the CDR3, the DNA is TGTGCCAGCAGTCTTAGCGGTAGCACAGATACGCAGTATTTT. The chain is built from TRBV27 and TRBJ2-3; D may be TRBD2 (6 bases). The CDR3 sequence is 14 residues long. Trimming pared 5 bases from V and 0 bases from J, leaving 9 bases between. CDR1 MNHEY and CDR2 SMNVEV come from the germline V gene (reference sequence).

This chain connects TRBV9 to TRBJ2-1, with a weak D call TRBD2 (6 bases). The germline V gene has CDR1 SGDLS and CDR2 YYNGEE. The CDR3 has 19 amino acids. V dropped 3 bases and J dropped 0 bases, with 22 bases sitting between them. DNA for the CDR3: TGTGCCAGCAGCGCCTCGACTAGTCGTTTCGGTGGCTCCTACAATGAGCAGTTCTTC. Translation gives CASSASTSRFGGSYNEQFF.

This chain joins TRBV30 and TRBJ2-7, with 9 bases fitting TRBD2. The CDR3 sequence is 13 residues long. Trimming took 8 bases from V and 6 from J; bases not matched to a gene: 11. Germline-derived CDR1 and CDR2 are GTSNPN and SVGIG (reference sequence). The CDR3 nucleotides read TGTGCCCAAAAAACTAGCGGGTCAGCCGAGCAGTACTTC. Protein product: CAQKTSGSAEQYF.

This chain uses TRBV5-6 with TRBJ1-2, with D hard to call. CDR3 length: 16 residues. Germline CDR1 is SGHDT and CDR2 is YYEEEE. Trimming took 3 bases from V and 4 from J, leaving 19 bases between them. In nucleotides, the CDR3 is TGTGCCAGCAGCTCTATTTCCAGCGGCGGGAGCTATGGCTACACCTTC. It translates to CASSSISSGGSYGYTF.

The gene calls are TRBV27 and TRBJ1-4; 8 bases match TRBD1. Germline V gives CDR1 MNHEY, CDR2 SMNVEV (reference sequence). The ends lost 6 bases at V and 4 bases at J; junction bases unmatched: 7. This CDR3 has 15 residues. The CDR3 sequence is CASSLGTGLNEKLFF. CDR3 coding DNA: TGTGCCAGCAGCCTCGGGACAGGCCTTAATGAAAAACTGTTTTTT. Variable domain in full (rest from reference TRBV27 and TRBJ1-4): EAQVTQNPRYLITVTGKKLTVTCSQNMNHEYMSWYRQDPGLGLRQIYYSMNVEVTDKGDVPEGYKVSRKEKRNFPLILESPSPNQTSLYFCASSLGTGLNEKLFFGSGTQLSVL.

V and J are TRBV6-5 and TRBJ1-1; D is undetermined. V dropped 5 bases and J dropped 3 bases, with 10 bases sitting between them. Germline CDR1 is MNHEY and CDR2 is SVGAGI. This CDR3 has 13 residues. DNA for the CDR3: TGTGCCAGCAGTCTAGGAGTGGACACTGAAGCTTTCTTT. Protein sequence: CASSLGVDTEAFF.

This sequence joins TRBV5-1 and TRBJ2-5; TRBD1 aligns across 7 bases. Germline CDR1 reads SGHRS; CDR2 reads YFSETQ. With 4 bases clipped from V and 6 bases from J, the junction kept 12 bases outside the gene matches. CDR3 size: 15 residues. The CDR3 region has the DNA TGCGCCAGCAGCCAGAGACAGGGAATGGGAAAGACCCAGTACTTC. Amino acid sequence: CASSQRQGMGKTQYF.

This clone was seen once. The chain's CDR3 is CASRPTSGKYNEQFF. The DNA of the CDR3 is TGTGCCAGCCGCCCAACTAGCGGGAAGTACAATGAGCAGTTCTTC. The V and J genes are TRBV11-2 and TRBJ2-1; 10 nucleotides line up with TRBD2. With V trimmed by 8 bases and J by 4 bases, 8 bases remained unmatched. The CDR3 loop spans 15 amino acids. From germline, CDR1 is SGHAT and CDR2 FQNNGV.

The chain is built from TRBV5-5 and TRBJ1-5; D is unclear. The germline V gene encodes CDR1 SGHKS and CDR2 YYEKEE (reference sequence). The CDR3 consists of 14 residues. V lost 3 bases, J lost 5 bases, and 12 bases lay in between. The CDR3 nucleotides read TGTGCCAGCAGCTGGGGAGTAGGTTATCAGCCCCAGCATTTT. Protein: CASSWGVGYQPQHF. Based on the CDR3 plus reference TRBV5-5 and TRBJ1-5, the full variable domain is DAGVTQSPTHLIKTRGQQVTLRCSPISGHKSVSWYQQVLGQGPQFIFQYYEKEERGRGNFPDRFSARQFPNYSSELNVNALLLGDSALYLCASSWGVGYQPQHFGDGTRLSIL.

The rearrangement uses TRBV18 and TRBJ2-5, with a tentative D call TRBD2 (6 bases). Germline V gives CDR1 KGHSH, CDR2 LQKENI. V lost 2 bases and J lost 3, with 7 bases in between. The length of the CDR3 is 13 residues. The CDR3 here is CASSPGGEETQYF. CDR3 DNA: TGTGCCAGCTCACCAGGAGGGGAAGAGACCCAGTACTTC.

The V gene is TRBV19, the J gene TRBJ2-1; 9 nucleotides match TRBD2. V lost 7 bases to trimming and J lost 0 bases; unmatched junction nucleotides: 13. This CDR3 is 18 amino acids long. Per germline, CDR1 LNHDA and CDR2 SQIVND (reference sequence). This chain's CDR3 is CASTPGGLAGSSYNEQFF. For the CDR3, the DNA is TGTGCCAGTACCCCAGGCGGGCTAGCGGGGAGCTCCTACAATGAGCAGTTCTTC.

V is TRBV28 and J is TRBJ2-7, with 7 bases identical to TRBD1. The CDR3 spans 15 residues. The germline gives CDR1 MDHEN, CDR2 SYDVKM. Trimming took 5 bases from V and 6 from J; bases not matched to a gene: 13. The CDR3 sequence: CASSQQGPWTGEQYF. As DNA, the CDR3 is TGTGCCAGCAGTCAACAGGGGCCCTGGACGGGCGAGCAGTACTTC.

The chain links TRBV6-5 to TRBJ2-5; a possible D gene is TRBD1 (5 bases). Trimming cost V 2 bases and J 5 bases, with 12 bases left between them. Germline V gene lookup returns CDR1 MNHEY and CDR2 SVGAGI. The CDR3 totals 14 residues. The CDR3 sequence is CASSYDSVRETQYF. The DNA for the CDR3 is TGTGCCAGCAGTTACGACAGCGTGAGGGAGACCCAGTACTTC.

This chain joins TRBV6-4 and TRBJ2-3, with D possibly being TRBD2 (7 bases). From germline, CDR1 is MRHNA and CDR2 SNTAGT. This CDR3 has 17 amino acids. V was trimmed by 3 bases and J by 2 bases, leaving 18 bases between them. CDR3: CASSEETSLGHTDTQYF. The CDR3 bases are TGTGCCAGCAGTGAGGAGACTAGCTTGGGACACACAGATACGCAGTATTTT.

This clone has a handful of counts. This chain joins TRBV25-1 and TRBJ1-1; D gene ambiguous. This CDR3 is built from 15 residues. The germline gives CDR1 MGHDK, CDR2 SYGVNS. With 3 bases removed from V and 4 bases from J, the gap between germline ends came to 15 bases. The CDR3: CASSERLLGSTEAFF. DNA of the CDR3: TGTGCCAGCAGTGAGCGCCTCTTAGGGAGCACTGAAGCTTTCTTT.

CDR3 bases: TGTGCCAGCAGCCCGCGGACGGGGGGAAGCTCCTACGAGCAGTACTTC. Translation: CASSPRTGGSSYEQYF. This chain uses TRBV13 with TRBJ2-7; TRBD2 matches at 7 bases. Unmatched junction bases numbered 10, after V lost 5 bases and J lost 0 bases. CDR1 is PRHDT, CDR2 FYEKMQ, per germline (reference sequence). This CDR3 contains 16 residues. Supplemented by reference TRBV13 and TRBJ2-7, the full variable domain reads AAGVIQSPRHLIKEKRETATLKCYPIPRHDTVYWYQQGPGQDPQFLISFYEKMQSDKGSIPDRFSAQQFSDYHSELNMSSLELGDSALYFCASSPRTGGSSYEQYFGPGTRLTVT.

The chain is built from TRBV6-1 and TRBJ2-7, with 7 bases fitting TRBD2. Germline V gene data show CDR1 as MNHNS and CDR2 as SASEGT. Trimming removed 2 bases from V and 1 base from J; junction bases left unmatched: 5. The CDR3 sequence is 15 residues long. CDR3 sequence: CASSEHSGYSYEQYF. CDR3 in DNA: TGTGCCAGCAGTGAACATAGCGGGTATTCCTACGAGCAGTACTTC.

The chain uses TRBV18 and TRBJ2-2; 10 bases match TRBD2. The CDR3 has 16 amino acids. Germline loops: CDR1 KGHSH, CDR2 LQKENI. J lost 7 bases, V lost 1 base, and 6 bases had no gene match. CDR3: CASSPHLAGANGELFF. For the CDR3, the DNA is TGTGCCAGCTCACCACACCTAGCGGGAGCGAACGGGGAGCTGTTTTTT.

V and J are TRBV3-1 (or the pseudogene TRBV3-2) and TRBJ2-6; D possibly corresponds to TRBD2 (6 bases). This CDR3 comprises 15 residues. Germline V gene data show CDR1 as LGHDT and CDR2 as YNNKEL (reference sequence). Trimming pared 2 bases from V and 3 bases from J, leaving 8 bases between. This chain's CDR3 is CASSQWGVGANVLTF. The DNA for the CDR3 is TGTGCCAGCAGCCAATGGGGGGTTGGGGCCAACGTCCTGACTTTC.

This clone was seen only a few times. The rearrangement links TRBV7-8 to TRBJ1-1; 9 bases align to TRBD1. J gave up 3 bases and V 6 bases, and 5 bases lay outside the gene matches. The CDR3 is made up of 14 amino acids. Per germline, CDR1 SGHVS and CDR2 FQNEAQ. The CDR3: CASSPGQGHTEAFF. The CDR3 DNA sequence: TGTGCCAGCAGTCCGGGACAGGGACACACTGAAGCTTTCTTT.

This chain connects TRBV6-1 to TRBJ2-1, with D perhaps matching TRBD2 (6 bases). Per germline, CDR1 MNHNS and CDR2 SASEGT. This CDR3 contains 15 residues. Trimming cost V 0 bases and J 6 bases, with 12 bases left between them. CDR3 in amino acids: CASSEARGTFNEQFF. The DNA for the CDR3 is TGTGCCAGCAGTGAAGCCAGAGGGACTTTCAATGAGCAGTTCTTC.

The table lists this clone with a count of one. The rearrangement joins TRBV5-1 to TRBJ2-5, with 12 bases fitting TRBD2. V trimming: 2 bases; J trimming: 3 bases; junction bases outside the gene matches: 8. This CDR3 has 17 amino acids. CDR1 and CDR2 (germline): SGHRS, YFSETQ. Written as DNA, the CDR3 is TGCGCCAGCAGCTTCGGACTAGCGGGACTAATGGAAGAGACCCAGTACTTC. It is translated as CASSFGLAGLMEETQYF.

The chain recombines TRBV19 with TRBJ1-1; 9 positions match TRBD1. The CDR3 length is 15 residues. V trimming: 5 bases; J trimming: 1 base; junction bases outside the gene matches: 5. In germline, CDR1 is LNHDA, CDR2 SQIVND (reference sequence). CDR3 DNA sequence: TGTGCCAGTAGTCCCGGACAGGGGCAGAACACTGAAGCTTTCTTT. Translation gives CASSPGQGQNTEAFF.

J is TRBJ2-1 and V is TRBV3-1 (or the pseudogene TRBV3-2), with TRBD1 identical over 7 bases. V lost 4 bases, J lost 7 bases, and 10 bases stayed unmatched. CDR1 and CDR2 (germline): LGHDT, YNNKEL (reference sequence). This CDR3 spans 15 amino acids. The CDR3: CASSPRTGIWNEQFF. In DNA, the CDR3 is TGTGCCAGCAGCCCGCGGACAGGCATTTGGAATGAGCAGTTCTTC.

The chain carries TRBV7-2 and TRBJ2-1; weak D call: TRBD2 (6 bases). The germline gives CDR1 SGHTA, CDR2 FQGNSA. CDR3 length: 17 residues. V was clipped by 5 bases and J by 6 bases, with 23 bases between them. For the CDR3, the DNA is TGTGCCAGCAGCCCCATTTTGACCGGGGGAGGCTTCAATGAGCAGTTCTTC. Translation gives CASSPILTGGGFNEQFF. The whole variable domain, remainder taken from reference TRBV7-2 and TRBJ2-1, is GAGVSQSPSNKVTEKGKDVELRCDPISGHTALYWYRQSLGQGLEFLIYFQGNSAPDKSGLPSDRFSAERTGGSVSTLTIQRTQQEDSAVYLCASSPILTGGGFNEQFFGPGTRLTVL.

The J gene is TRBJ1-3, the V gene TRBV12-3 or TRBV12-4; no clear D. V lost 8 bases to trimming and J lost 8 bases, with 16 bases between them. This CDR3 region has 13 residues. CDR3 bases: TGTGCCAGCTGCCTCCGAACGGACTACACCATATATTTT. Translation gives CASCLRTDYTIYF.

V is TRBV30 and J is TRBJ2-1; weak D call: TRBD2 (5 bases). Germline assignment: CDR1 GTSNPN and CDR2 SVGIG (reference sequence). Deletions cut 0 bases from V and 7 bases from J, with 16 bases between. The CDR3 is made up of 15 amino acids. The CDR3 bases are TGTGCCTGGAGTGTACTCCTCGGGGTTGGTAATGAGCAGTTCTTC. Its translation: CAWSVLLGVGNEQFF.